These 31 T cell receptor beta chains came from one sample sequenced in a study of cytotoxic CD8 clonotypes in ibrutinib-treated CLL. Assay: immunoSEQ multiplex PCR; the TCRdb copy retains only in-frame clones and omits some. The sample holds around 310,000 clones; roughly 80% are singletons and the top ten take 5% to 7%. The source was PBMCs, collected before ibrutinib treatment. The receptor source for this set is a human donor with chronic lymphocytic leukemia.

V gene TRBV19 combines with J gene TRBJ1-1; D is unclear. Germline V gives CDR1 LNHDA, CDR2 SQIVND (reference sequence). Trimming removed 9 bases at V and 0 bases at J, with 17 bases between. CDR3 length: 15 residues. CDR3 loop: CASRVQSSMNTEAFF. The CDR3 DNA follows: TGTGCCAGCCGGGTCCAGAGCTCGATGAACACTGAAGCTTTCTTT.

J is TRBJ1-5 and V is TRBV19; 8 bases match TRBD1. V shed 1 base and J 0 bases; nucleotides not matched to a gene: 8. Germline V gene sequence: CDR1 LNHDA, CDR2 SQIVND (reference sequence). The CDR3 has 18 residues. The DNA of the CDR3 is TGTGCCAGTAGTATAGGGCAGGGGGCTTTCTATAGCAATCAGCCCCAGCATTTT. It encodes CASSIGQGAFYSNQPQHF.

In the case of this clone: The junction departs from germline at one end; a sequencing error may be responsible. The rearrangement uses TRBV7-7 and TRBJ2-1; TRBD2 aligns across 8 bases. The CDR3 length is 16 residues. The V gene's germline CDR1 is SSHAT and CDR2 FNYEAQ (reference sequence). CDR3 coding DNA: TGTGCTAGCAGCGTATCTAGGACTAGCTTAAACAATGAGCAGTTCTTC. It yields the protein CASSVSRTSLNNEQFF.

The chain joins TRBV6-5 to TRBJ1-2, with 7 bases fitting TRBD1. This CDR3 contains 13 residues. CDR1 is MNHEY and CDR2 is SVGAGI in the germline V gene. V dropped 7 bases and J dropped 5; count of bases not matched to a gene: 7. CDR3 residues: CASTGTATYGYTF. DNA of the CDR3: TGTGCCAGCACCGGGACAGCGACTTATGGCTACACCTTC.

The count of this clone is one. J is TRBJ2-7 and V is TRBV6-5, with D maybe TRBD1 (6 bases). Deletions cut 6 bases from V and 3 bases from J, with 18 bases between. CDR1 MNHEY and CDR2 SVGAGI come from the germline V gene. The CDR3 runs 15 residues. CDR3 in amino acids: CASSSSAGVLYEQYF. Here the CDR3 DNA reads TGTGCCAGCAGCAGCTCGGCAGGGGTACTCTACGAGCAGTACTTC.

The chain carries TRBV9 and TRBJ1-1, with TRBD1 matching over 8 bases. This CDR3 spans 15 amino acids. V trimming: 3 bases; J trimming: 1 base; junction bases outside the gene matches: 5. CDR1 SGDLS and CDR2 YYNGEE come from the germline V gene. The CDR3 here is CASSATGTGNTEAFF. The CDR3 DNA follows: TGTGCCAGCAGCGCAACCGGGACAGGGAACACTGAAGCTTTCTTT.

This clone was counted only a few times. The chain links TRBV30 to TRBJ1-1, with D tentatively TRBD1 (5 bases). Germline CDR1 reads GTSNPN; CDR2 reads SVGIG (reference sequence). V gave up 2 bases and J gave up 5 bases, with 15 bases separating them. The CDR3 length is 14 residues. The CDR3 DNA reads TGTGCCTGGAGTTCACGGAGGGGTCGGACTGAAGCTTTCTTT. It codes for CAWSSRRGRTEAFF. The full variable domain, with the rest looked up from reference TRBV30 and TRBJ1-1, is SQTIHQWPATLVQPVGSPLSLECTVEGTSNPNLYWYRQAAGRGLQLLFYSVGIGQISSEVPQNLSASRPQDRQFILSSKKLLLSDSGFYLCAWSSRRGRTEAFFGQGTRLTVV.

The CDR3 nucleotides are TGTGCCAGCAGGTCGTCGGTTGTCTACTCCTCGGAGCAGTACTTC. Protein sequence: CASRSSVVYSSEQYF. The rearrangement uses TRBV28 and TRBJ2-7; D remains unclear. Trimming pared 6 bases from V and 7 bases from J, leaving 22 bases between. This CDR3 region has 15 residues. Germline CDR1 and CDR2: MDHEN and SYDVKM.

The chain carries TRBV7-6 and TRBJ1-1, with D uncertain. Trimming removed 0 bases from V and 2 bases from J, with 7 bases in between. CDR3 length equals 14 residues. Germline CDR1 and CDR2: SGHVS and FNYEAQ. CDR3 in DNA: TGTGCCAGCAGCTTAGCTCCCGAAAACACTGAAGCTTTCTTT. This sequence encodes CASSLAPENTEAFF. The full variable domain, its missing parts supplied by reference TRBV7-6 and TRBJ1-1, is GAGVSQSPRYKVTKRGQDVALRCDPISGHVSLYWYRQALGQGPEFLTYFNYEAQQDKSGLPNDRFSAERPEGSISTLTIQRTEQRDSAMYRCASSLAPENTEAFFGQGTRLTVV.

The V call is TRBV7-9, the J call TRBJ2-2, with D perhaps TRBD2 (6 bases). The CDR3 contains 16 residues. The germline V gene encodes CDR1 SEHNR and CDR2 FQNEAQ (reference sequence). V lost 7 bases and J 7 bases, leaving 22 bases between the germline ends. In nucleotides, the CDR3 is TGTGCCAGCACCTGGTGGCGGGGATTGGGAGACGGGGAGCTGTTTTTT. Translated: CASTWWRGLGDGELFF.

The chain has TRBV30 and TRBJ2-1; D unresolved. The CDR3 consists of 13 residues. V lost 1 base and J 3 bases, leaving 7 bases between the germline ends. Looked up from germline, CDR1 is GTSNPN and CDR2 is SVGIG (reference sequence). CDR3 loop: CAWSEGLYNEQFF. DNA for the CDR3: TGTGCCTGGAGTGAAGGGCTCTACAATGAGCAGTTCTTC.

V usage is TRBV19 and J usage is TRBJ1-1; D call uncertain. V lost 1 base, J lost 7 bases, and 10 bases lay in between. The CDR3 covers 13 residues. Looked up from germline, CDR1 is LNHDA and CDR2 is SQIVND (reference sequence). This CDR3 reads CASSIVPGNEAFF. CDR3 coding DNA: TGTGCCAGTAGTATAGTTCCGGGAAATGAAGCTTTCTTT.

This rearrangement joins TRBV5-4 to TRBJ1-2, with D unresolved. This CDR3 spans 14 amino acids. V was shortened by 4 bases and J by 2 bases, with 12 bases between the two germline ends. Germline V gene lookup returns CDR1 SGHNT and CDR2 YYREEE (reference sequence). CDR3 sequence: CASSRERINYGYTF. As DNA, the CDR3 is TGTGCCAGCAGCCGGGAACGGATCAACTATGGCTACACCTTC.

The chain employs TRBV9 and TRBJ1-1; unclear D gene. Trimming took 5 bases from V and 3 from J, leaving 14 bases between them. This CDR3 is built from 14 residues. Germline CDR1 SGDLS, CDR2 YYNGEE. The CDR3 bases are TGTGCCAGCAGGAAAGACATTGCGGACACTGAAGCTTTCTTT. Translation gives CASRKDIADTEAFF.

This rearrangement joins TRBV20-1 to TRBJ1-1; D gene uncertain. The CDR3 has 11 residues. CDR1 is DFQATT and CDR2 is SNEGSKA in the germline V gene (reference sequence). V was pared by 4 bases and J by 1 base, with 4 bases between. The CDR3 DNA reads TGCAGTGCTATCAGGAACACTGAAGCTTTCTTT. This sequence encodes CSAIRNTEAFF.

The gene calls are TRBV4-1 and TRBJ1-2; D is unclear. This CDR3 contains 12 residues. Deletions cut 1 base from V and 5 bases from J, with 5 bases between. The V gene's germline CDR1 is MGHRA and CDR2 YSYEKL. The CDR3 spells CASSQGRYGYTF. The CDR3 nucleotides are TGCGCCAGCAGCCAAGGTCGTTATGGCTACACCTTC.

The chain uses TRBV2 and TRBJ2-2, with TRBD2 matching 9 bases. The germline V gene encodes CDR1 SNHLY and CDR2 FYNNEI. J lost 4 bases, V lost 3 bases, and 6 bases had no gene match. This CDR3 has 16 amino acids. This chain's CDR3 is CASSDLGTSPTGELFF. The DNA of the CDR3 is TGTGCCAGCAGTGATTTGGGGACTAGCCCCACCGGGGAGCTGTTTTTT.

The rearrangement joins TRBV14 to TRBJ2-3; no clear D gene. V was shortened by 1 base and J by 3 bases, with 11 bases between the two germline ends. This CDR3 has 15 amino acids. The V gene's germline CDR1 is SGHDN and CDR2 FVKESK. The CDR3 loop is CASSQVWAETDTQYF. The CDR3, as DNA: TGTGCCAGCAGCCAAGTTTGGGCGGAGACAGATACGCAGTATTTT. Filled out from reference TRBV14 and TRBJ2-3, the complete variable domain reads EAGVTQFPSHSVIEKGQTVTLRCDPISGHDNLYWYRRVMGKEIKFLLHFVKESKQDESGMPNNRFLAERTGGTYSTLKVQPAELEDSGVYFCASSQVWAETDTQYFGPGTRLTVL.

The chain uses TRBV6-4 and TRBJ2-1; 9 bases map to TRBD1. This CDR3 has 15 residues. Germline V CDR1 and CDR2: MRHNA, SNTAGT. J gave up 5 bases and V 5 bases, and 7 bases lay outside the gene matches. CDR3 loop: CASSPNRDRDNEQFF. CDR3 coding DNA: TGTGCCAGCAGTCCAAACCGGGACAGGGACAATGAGCAGTTCTTC.

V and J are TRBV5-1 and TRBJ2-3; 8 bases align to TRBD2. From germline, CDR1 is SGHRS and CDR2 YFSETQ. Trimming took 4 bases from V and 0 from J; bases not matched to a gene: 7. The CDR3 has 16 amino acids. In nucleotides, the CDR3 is TGCGCCAGCAGCAAAGGACTAGCAGCTAGCACAGATACGCAGTATTTT. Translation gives CASSKGLAASTDTQYF.

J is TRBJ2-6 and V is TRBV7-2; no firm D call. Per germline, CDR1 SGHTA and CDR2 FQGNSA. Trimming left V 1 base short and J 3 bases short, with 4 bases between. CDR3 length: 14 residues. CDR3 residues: CASSLVVGANVLTF. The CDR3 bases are TGTGCCAGCAGCTTAGTAGTTGGGGCCAACGTCCTGACTTTC.

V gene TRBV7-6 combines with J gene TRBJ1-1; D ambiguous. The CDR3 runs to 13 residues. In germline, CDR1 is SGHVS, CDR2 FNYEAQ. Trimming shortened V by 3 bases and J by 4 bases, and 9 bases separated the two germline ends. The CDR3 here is CASSLAVATEAFF. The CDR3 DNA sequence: TGTGCCAGCAGCTTGGCGGTGGCCACTGAAGCTTTCTTT. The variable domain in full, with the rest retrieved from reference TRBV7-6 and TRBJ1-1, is GAGVSQSPRYKVTKRGQDVALRCDPISGHVSLYWYRQALGQGPEFLTYFNYEAQQDKSGLPNDRFSAERPEGSISTLTIQRTEQRDSAMYRCASSLAVATEAFFGQGTRLTVV.

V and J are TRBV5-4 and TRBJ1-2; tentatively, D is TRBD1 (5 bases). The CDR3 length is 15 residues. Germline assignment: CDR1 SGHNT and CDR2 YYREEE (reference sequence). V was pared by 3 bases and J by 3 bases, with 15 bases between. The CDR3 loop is CASSSTTTEDYGYTF. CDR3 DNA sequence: TGTGCCAGCAGCTCAACGACGACAGAGGACTATGGCTACACCTTC.

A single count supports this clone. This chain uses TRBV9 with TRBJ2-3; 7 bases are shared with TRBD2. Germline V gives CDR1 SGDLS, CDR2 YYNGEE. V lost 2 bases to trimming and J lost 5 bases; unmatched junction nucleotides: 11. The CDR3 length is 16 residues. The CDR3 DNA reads TGTGCCAGCAGCGTTCTAGCGTGGGAGGGGAGAGATACGCAGTATTTT. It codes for CASSVLAWEGRDTQYF.

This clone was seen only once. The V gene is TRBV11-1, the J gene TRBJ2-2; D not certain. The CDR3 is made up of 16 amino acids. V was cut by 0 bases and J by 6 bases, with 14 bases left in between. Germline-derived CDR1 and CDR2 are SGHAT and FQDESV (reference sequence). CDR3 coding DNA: TGTGCCAGCAGCTTAGCGCGTTCAGTAGGAGCCGGGGAGCTGTTTTTT. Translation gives CASSLARSVGAGELFF.

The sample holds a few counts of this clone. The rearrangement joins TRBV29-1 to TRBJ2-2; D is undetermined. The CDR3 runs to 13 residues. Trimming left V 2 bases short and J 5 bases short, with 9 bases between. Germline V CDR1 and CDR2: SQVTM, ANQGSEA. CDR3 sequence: CSVERRETGELFF. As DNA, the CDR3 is TGCAGCGTTGAAAGGCGAGAGACCGGGGAGCTGTTTTTT.

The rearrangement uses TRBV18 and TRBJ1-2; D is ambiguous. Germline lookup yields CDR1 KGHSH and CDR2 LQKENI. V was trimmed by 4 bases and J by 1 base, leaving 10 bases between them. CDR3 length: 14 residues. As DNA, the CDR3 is TGTGCCAGCTCACTCGGCTTAAATAACTATGGCTACACCTTC. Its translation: CASSLGLNNYGYTF. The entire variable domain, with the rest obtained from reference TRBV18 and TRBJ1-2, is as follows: NAGVMQNPRHLVRRRGQEARLRCSPMKGHSHVYWYRQLPEEGLKFMVYLQKENIIDESGMPKERFSAEFPKEGPSILRIQQVVRGDSAAYFCASSLGLNNYGYTFGSGTRLTVV.

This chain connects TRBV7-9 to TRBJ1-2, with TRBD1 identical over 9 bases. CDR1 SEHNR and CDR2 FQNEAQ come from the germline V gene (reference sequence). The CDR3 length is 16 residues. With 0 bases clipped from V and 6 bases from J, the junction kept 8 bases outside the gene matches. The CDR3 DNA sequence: TGTGCCAGCAGCTTAGCCCCGGGACAGGGACTTGATGGCTACACCTTC. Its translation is CASSLAPGQGLDGYTF. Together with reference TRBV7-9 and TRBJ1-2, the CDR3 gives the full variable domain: DTGVSQNPRHKITKRGQNVTFRCDPISEHNRLYWYRQTLGQGPEFLTYFQNEAQLEKSRLLSDRFSAERPKGSFSTLEIQRTEQGDSAMYLCASSLAPGQGLDGYTFGSGTRLTVV.

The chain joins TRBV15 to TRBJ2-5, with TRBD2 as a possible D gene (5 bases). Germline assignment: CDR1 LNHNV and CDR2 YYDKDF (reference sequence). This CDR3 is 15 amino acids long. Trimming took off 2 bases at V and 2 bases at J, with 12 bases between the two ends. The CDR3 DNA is TGTGCCACCAGCAGATCTAGCTTGGGACAAGAGACCCAGTACTTC. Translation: CATSRSSLGQETQYF.

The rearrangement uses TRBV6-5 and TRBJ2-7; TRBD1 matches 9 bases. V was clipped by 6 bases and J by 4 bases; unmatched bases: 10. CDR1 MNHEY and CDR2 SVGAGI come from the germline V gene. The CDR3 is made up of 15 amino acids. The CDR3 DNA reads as TGTGCCAGCAGAGAACAGGGGGCTTTTGGATACGAGCAGTACTTC. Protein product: CASREQGAFGYEQYF.

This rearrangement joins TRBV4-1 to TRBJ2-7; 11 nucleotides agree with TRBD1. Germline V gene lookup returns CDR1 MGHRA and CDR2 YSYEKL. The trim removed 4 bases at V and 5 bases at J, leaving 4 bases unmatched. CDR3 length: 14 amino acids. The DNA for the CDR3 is TGCGCCAGCAGCCCGGGACAGGGGGAGGACGAGCAGTACTTC. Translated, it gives CASSPGQGEDEQYF.